This TCR beta chain was captured by sequencing in a study of blood T cell repertoires in COVID-19. Study at large: Material from acute and convalescent COVID-19 was sourced from the United States, Italy and Spain. T cells, B-cell-depleted T cells, or PBMCs provided the cDNA or gDNA that served as material.

Germline lookup yields CDR1 SGHNT and CDR2 YYREEE (reference sequence). This CDR3 comprises 12 residues. V was pared by 3 bases and J by 8 bases, with 10 bases between. In the authors' methods: Cell counts per sample came from amplifying reference gene primers. Method: immunoSEQ multiplex PCR; TCRdb's copy keeps in-frame clones and lacks some. That table gives V, J and clone size, and the DNA gave D and trimming. Among roughly 80,000 clones listed, approximately 78% were seen once. V and J are TRBV5-4 and TRBJ2-3; possible D gene TRBD2, 6 bases. This clonotype was sampled from a human donor in a cohort sampled during active COVID-19. What was sequenced was peripheral blood. Written as DNA, the CDR3 is TGTGCCAGCAGCTCACTTAGCGGTACGCAGTATTTT. It is translated as CASSSLSGTQYF.